These T cell receptor beta chains were read from a single sample in a study of blood T cell repertoires in COVID-19. The protocol was immunoSEQ multiplex PCR, while the TCRdb copy is restricted to in-frame clones and leaves out a portion. This table has some 150,000 clones, around 90% appearing once. The sample taken for sequencing was peripheral blood. The receptors were gathered from a woman aged 55-70 years with acute or convalescent COVID-19. The CDR3 runs from the conserved cysteine through the conserved F or W. The order of the fields is D gene, V gene, clone size, J gene, CDR3 DNA, CDR3 protein. A D gene is named only where the DNA matches it firmly. Some rows have no size entry. The others give once, few or many, or a class for an expanded clone.

D gene: .
V gene: TRBV19
clone size: .
J gene: TRBJ1-1
CDR3 DNA: TGTGCCAGTAGTACCAGACGGAGCGCCACACTTGAAGCTTTCTTT
CDR3 protein: CASSTRRSATLEAFF

D gene: .
V gene: TRBV19
clone size: .
J gene: TRBJ2-3
CDR3 DNA: TGTGCCAGTAGTATACACTATTCCACAGATACGCAGTATTTT
CDR3 protein: CASSIHYSTDTQYF

D gene: TRBD1
V gene: TRBV5-1
clone size: .
J gene: TRBJ2-1
CDR3 DNA: TGCGCCAGCAGCTTGGGGACAGGGTGGAGCAATGAGCAGTTCTTC
CDR3 protein: CASSLGTGWSNEQFF

D gene: TRBD1
V gene: TRBV11-2
clone size: once
J gene: TRBJ2-1
CDR3 DNA: TGTGCCAGCAGCTTAGGGGACAGGTTTAATGAGCAGTTCTTC
CDR3 protein: CASSLGDRFNEQFF

D gene: .
V gene: TRBV28
clone size: .
J gene: TRBJ1-2
CDR3 DNA: TGTGCCAGCAGGGACACAACTAACTATGGCTACACCTTC
CDR3 protein: CASRDTTNYGYTF

D gene: TRBD2
V gene: TRBV4-1
clone size: .
J gene: TRBJ2-1
CDR3 DNA: TGCGCCAGCAGTCACAGACCCCTTGCCGGGCGGGGGTACAATGAGCAGTTCTTC
CDR3 protein: CASSHRPLAGRGYNEQFF

D gene: .
V gene: TRBV19
clone size: .
J gene: TRBJ2-2
CDR3 DNA: TGTGCCAGTAATCCGGGAGCGAACACCGGGGAGCTGTTTTTT
CDR3 protein: CASNPGANTGELFF

D gene: TRBD2
V gene: TRBV7-2
clone size: .
J gene: TRBJ2-5
CDR3 DNA: TGTGCCAGCAGCTTTAGCGGGGGGGCTGAAGAGACCCAGTACTTC
CDR3 protein: CASSFSGGAEETQYF

D gene: .
V gene: TRBV6-2/TRBV6-3
clone size: few
J gene: TRBJ2-7
CDR3 DNA: TGTGCCAGCAGTCCACTAGCGTTTGGGGGGGCCCACGAGCAGTACTTC
CDR3 protein: CASSPLAFGGAHEQYF

D gene: .
V gene: TRBV4-3
clone size: .
J gene: TRBJ1-6
CDR3 DNA: TGCGCCAGCAGCCAAGTTATGGGAGCTAATTCACCCCTCCACTTT
CDR3 protein: CASSQVMGANSPLHF

D gene: .
V gene: TRBV19
clone size: once
J gene: TRBJ1-4
CDR3 DNA: TGTGCCAGTAGCCCACAGGCAACTAATGAAAAACTGTTTTTT
CDR3 protein: CASSPQATNEKLFF

D gene: .
V gene: TRBV7-2
clone size: .
J gene: TRBJ1-1
CDR3 DNA: TGTGCCAGCAGCTTTGACAGGTTATTCTCTGAAGCTTTCTTT
CDR3 protein: CASSFDRLFSEAFF

D gene: .
V gene: TRBV10-3
clone size: .
J gene: TRBJ2-3
CDR3 DNA: TGTGCCATCAGTGGCCCGGGAACTGGCACAGATACGCAGTATTTT
CDR3 protein: CAISGPGTGTDTQYF

D gene: .
V gene: TRBV9
clone size: .
J gene: TRBJ1-5
CDR3 DNA: TGTGCCAGCAGCGCGCGAGGCCAGGGGAGTCAGCCCCAGCATTTT
CDR3 protein: CASSARGQGSQPQHF

D gene: TRBD2
V gene: TRBV29-1
clone size: once
J gene: TRBJ2-3
CDR3 DNA: TGCAGCGTAGTCCTAGCGGGGGACAACACAGATACGCAGTATTTT
CDR3 protein: CSVVLAGDNTDTQYF

D gene: .
V gene: TRBV5-1
clone size: .
J gene: TRBJ1-1
CDR3 DNA: TGCGCCAGCAGCTTGGGGCAGAAAAACACTGAAGCTTTCTTT
CDR3 protein: CASSLGQKNTEAFF

D gene: .
V gene: TRBV3-1/TRBV3-2
clone size: .
J gene: TRBJ2-3
CDR3 DNA: TGTGCCAGCAGCCCAGGGAGGGGGGCCCCTCCAGATACGCAGTATTTT
CDR3 protein: CASSPGRGAPPDTQYF

D gene: .
V gene: TRBV28
clone size: .
J gene: TRBJ1-4
CDR3 DNA: TGTGCCAGCAGTTTTCCGGGGAGTAATGAAAAACTGTTTTTT
CDR3 protein: CASSFPGSNEKLFF

D gene: .
V gene: TRBV19
clone size: few
J gene: TRBJ2-2
CDR3 DNA: TGTGCCAGTAGTATAAGAACGCTGGCTGGGGAGCTGTTTTTT
CDR3 protein: CASSIRTLAGELFF

D gene: .
V gene: TRBV7-2
clone size: .
J gene: TRBJ2-2
CDR3 DNA: TGTGCCAGCAGCTTTCTCTTTAACACCGGGGAGCTGTTTTTT
CDR3 protein: CASSFLFNTGELFF

D gene: TRBD1
V gene: TRBV19
clone size: .
J gene: TRBJ1-1
CDR3 DNA: TGTGCCAGTAGTTCACAGGGGGCGGACACTGAAGCTTTCTTT
CDR3 protein: CASSSQGADTEAFF

D gene: .
V gene: TRBV9
clone size: .
J gene: TRBJ2-7
CDR3 DNA: TGTGCCAGCAGCCGGGATCCTGACTACGAGCAGTACTTC
CDR3 protein: CASSRDPDYEQYF

D gene: TRBD1
V gene: TRBV6-5
clone size: .
J gene: TRBJ1-5
CDR3 DNA: TGTGCCAGCAGCCCCGGGACAGGGACCGTATCGCCCCAGCATTTT
CDR3 protein: CASSPGTGTVSPQHF

D gene: .
V gene: TRBV4-1
clone size: many
J gene: TRBJ2-1
CDR3 DNA: TGCGCCAGCAGCCAAGAAGACGGGGCGGGAACTGAGCAGTTCTTC
CDR3 protein: CASSQEDGAGTEQFF

D gene: .
V gene: TRBV15
clone size: .
J gene: TRBJ2-3
CDR3 DNA: TGTGCCACCAGCAGGGATCGTTGGGGGCGGGGGACAGATACGCAGTATTTT
CDR3 protein: CATSRDRWGRGTDTQYF

D gene: .
V gene: TRBV7-8
clone size: .
J gene: TRBJ2-7
CDR3 DNA: TGTGCCAGCAGTTTCTCCGGGACACCATCTTACGAGCAGTACTTC
CDR3 protein: CASSFSGTPSYEQYF

D gene: TRBD1
V gene: TRBV30
clone size: .
J gene: TRBJ1-4
CDR3 DNA: TGTGCCTGGAGTTACCCAGGGGGGACTAATGAAAAACTGTTTTTT
CDR3 protein: CAWSYPGGTNEKLFF

D gene: .
V gene: TRBV19
clone size: once
J gene: TRBJ2-7
CDR3 DNA: TGTGCCAGTAGTACCTGGAGCCAGGGCGCCTACGAGCAGTACTTC
CDR3 protein: CASSTWSQGAYEQYF

D gene: .
V gene: TRBV28
clone size: .
J gene: TRBJ2-7
CDR3 DNA: TGTGCCAGCAGTTTTCCCGGACTGAGCTCCTACGAGCAGTACTTC
CDR3 protein: CASSFPGLSSYEQYF

D gene: TRBD1
V gene: TRBV5-1
clone size: .
J gene: TRBJ2-7
CDR3 DNA: TGCGCCAGCAGCTTAGTAATGGACAGGGGATACGAGCAGTACTTC
CDR3 protein: CASSLVMDRGYEQYF

D gene: TRBD2
V gene: TRBV20-1
clone size: .
J gene: TRBJ2-7
CDR3 DNA: TGCTTGACCGGGGGGGCGAAGCAGTACTTC
CDR3 protein: CLTGGAKQYF

D gene: .
V gene: TRBV11-2
clone size: .
J gene: TRBJ2-4
CDR3 DNA: TGTGCCAGCAGCGTCCGTCCTGACAGACTAGCCAAAAACATTCAGTACTTC
CDR3 protein: CASSVRPDRLAKNIQYF

D gene: .
V gene: TRBV6-5
clone size: .
J gene: TRBJ2-3
CDR3 DNA: TGTGCCGGGCGGGTCGACATCACAGATACGCAGTATTTT
CDR3 protein: CAGRVDITDTQYF

D gene: TRBD1
V gene: TRBV13
clone size: .
J gene: TRBJ2-7
CDR3 DNA: TGTGCCAGCAGCCCCCCCGACAGGGCCGAGCAGTACTTC
CDR3 protein: CASSPPDRAEQYF

D gene: TRBD1
V gene: TRBV30
clone size: .
J gene: TRBJ2-7
CDR3 DNA: TGTGCCTGGAGTAATGGGCCAGGGGACAGCTACGAGCAGTACTTC
CDR3 protein: CAWSNGPGDSYEQYF

D gene: TRBD1
V gene: TRBV11-2
clone size: .
J gene: TRBJ2-3
CDR3 DNA: TGTGCCAGCACCCGGGACAGGGATACAGATACGCAGTATTTT
CDR3 protein: CASTRDRDTDTQYF

D gene: .
V gene: TRBV24-1
clone size: .
J gene: TRBJ1-2
CDR3 DNA: TGTGCCACCAGTGACTCGGGGGGTAGCTATGGCTACACCTTC
CDR3 protein: CATSDSGGSYGYTF

D gene: TRBD2
V gene: TRBV6-2/TRBV6-3
clone size: .
J gene: TRBJ2-5
CDR3 DNA: TGTGCCAGCAGCCCAACGCGGGGTGGCGGGGGAGAGACCCAGTACTTC
CDR3 protein: CASSPTRGGGGETQYF

D gene: .
V gene: TRBV11-2
clone size: .
J gene: TRBJ1-2
CDR3 DNA: TGTGCCAGCAGCCTAGACGGGAACTATGGCTACACCTTC
CDR3 protein: CASSLDGNYGYTF

D gene: .
V gene: TRBV3-1/TRBV3-2
clone size: .
J gene: TRBJ1-1
CDR3 DNA: TGTGCCAGCAGCCAATCGCAGGGTAGGGCTGAAGCTTTCTTT
CDR3 protein: CASSQSQGRAEAFF

D gene: TRBD1
V gene: TRBV3-1/TRBV3-2
clone size: .
J gene: TRBJ1-6
CDR3 DNA: TGTGCCAGCAGCCCCAGCAGGGGGCGCGGAAATTCACCCCTCCACTTT
CDR3 protein: CASSPSRGRGNSPLHF

D gene: .
V gene: TRBV29-1
clone size: .
J gene: TRBJ1-1
CDR3 DNA: TGCAGCACTTCAGGGGTGGGCACTGAAGCTTTCTTT
CDR3 protein: CSTSGVGTEAFF

D gene: TRBD2
V gene: TRBV11-2
clone size: once
J gene: TRBJ2-1
CDR3 DNA: TGTGCCAGCAGCTTTCGACTAGCGGGGATGATGAGGCAGTTCTTC
CDR3 protein: CASSFRLAGMMRQFF

D gene: TRBD2
V gene: TRBV2
clone size: .
J gene: TRBJ2-5
CDR3 DNA: TGTGCCAGTACCGTGGCGGGGGGGCGAGAGACCCAGTACTTC
CDR3 protein: CASTVAGGRETQYF

D gene: TRBD1
V gene: TRBV4-3
clone size: .
J gene: TRBJ1-2
CDR3 DNA: TGCGCCAGCAGCCAAGGGGACAGGGGTTATGGCTACACCTTC
CDR3 protein: CASSQGDRGYGYTF

D gene: .
V gene: TRBV29-1
clone size: once
J gene: TRBJ1-2
CDR3 DNA: TGCAGCGTTGTTAGTGGAGGGGTAGGTGGCTACACCTTC
CDR3 protein: CSVVSGGVGGYTF

D gene: TRBD2
V gene: TRBV4-3
clone size: once
J gene: TRBJ2-1
CDR3 DNA: TGCGCCAGCAGCCAAGAACCCCTTGGTCGGGGGGGCCTTATGGATGAGCAGTTCTTC
CDR3 protein: CASSQEPLGRGGLMDEQFF

D gene: TRBD2
V gene: TRBV5-1
clone size: .
J gene: TRBJ2-1
CDR3 DNA: TGCGCCAGCAGCTTGGTTGGGGCGGGGGGTTTTTTTTTCTTC
CDR3 protein: CASSLVGAGGFFFF

D gene: .
V gene: TRBV6-5
clone size: .
J gene: TRBJ1-6
CDR3 DNA: TGTGCCAGCAGTTACTCGGAGGGGCCAAGATCACCCCTCCACTTT
CDR3 protein: CASSYSEGPRSPLHF

D gene: .
V gene: TRBV12-2
clone size: .
J gene: TRBJ2-1
CDR3 DNA: TGTGCAAGTCGGCCCACTAGCGGACCAGGGTTAAATGAGCAGTTCTTC
CDR3 protein: CASRPTSGPGLNEQFF

D gene: TRBD1
V gene: TRBV2
clone size: .
J gene: TRBJ2-7
CDR3 DNA: TGTGCCAGCAGTGAAAGCAGGGGGCCCTACGAGCAGTACTTC
CDR3 protein: CASSESRGPYEQYF